Presented here are 22 T cell receptor beta chains from one specimen sequenced in a study of cytomegalovirus exposure and HLA in healthy donors. Use of 60 Vbeta and 13 Jbeta primers characterized the PCR. The repertoire was sequenced with immunoSEQ multiplex PCR; TCRdb's copy has only in-frame clones and lacks some. Among 150,000 to 200,000 clones listed, approximately 88% were seen once. Sequencing was carried out using PBMCs. The receptors stem from a woman aged 18-29 years in good health and CMV-seronegative.

This clone was seen only a few times. This chain joins TRBV4-1 and TRBJ1-2; D is undetermined. The CDR3 totals 14 residues. Germline assignment: CDR1 MGHRA and CDR2 YSYEKL. The V gene lost 4 bases and the J gene lost 2 bases, with 11 bases spanning the gap. The CDR3 spells CASSPSPANYGYTF. The CDR3 region has the DNA TGCGCCAGCAGCCCTAGTCCAGCAAACTATGGCTACACCTTC.

This CDR3 is CASSSAGANVLTF. Here the CDR3 DNA reads TGTGCCAGCAGCTCAGCTGGGGCCAACGTCCTGACTTTC. The V gene is TRBV7-9, the J gene TRBJ2-6; D remains unclear. Per the germline V gene, CDR1 is SEHNR and CDR2 is FQNEAQ (reference sequence). The CDR3 has 13 residues. Trimming cost V 4 bases and J 2 bases, with 3 bases left between them.

The chain has TRBV11-2 and TRBJ2-3, with D unclear. CDR3 size: 14 residues. V was clipped by 4 bases and J by 4 bases, with 12 bases between them. The germline CDR1 and CDR2 sequences are SGHAT and FQNNGV. The CDR3 nucleotides read TGTGCCAGCAGCTCGGTTGGGCAGGCAGATACGCAGTATTTT. It encodes CASSSVGQADTQYF.

This chain links TRBV6-4 with TRBJ1-5; 7 positions match TRBD1. CDR3 length: 14 residues. V was pared by 6 bases and J by 7 bases, with 9 bases of the junction left unmatched. Germline V gene sequence: CDR1 MRHNA, CDR2 SNTAGT. The CDR3 is CASRRTGRHQPQHF. The DNA for the CDR3 is TGTGCCAGCAGGCGGACAGGACGTCACCAGCCCCAGCATTTT.

The CDR3 DNA reads as TGTGCCAGTAGTATAGCGGGGTCGGCCTATGGCTACACCTTC. It yields the protein CASSIAGSAYGYTF. The chain has TRBV19 and TRBJ1-2; D is ambiguous. The length of the CDR3 is 14 residues. The V and J ends lost 1 base and 4 bases respectively, with 10 bases between them. Germline V lookup: CDR1 LNHDA, CDR2 SQIVND (reference sequence). Combining the CDR3 with reference TRBV19 and TRBJ1-2 gives the whole variable domain DGGITQSPKYLFRKEGQNVTLSCEQNLNHDAMYWYRQDPGQGLRLIYYSQIVNDFQKGDIAEGYSVSREKKESFPLTVTSAQKNPTAFYLCASSIAGSAYGYTFGSGTRLTVV.

The CDR3 loop reads CASSSGLAEETQYF. The CDR3 nucleotides are TGTGCCAGCAGCTCCGGACTAGCGGAAGAGACCCAGTACTTC. The chain recombines TRBV5-6 with TRBJ2-5; 10 bases line up with TRBD2. The CDR3 has 14 amino acids. The trim removed 3 bases at V and 3 bases at J, leaving 2 bases unmatched. The germline gives CDR1 SGHDT, CDR2 YYEEEE.

This clone was seen a handful of times. This sequence joins TRBV6-1 and TRBJ1-2; the D gene is possibly TRBD1 (6 bases). This CDR3 is built from 13 residues. Deletions cut 2 bases from V and 7 bases from J, with 11 bases between. Germline-derived CDR1 and CDR2 are MNHNS and SASEGT. CDR3 nucleotide sequence: TGTGCCAGCAGTGAATCGACAGGAGGTGGCTACACCTTC. Encoded protein: CASSESTGGGYTF.

This clone was seen a handful of times. The V and J genes are TRBV29-1 and TRBJ1-1, with D possibly being TRBD1 (5 bases). Looked up from germline, CDR1 is SQVTM and CDR2 is ANQGSEA. V dropped 6 bases and J dropped 3 bases, with 17 bases sitting between them. The CDR3 spans 14 residues. CDR3 loop: CSVGHLRMDTEAFF. In DNA form, the CDR3 reads TGCAGCGTAGGACATTTAAGGATGGACACTGAAGCTTTCTTT.

The rearrangement links TRBV27 to TRBJ1-1, with TRBD1 identical over 8 bases. Germline CDR1 MNHEY, CDR2 SMNVEV (reference sequence). This CDR3 has 15 amino acids. V shed 2 bases, J shed 4 bases, and the junction held 6 bases outside the gene matches. CDR3 in amino acids: CASSLVTGDGTEAFF. The DNA of the CDR3 is TGTGCCAGCAGTTTAGTGACAGGGGATGGCACTGAAGCTTTCTTT.

Only one count was recorded for this clone. The chain couples TRBV6-1 to TRBJ2-7; 8 nucleotides agree with TRBD1. Germline loops: CDR1 MNHNS, CDR2 SASEGT. V shed 7 bases and J 7 bases; nucleotides not matched to a gene: 9. This CDR3 is built from 13 residues. In DNA form, the CDR3 reads TGTGCCAGCACATACAGGGGGGCCTTGGAGCAGTACTTC. This translates into CASTYRGALEQYF.

The chain joins TRBV2 to TRBJ2-1; D unresolved. V shed 6 bases and J shed 4 bases, with 4 bases lying between them. The length of the CDR3 is 11 residues. Germline V gives CDR1 SNHLY, CDR2 FYNNEI. The CDR3 region is CASRTYNEQFF. The CDR3 DNA reads TGTGCCAGCAGGACTTACAATGAGCAGTTCTTC.

This sequence joins TRBV11-2 and TRBJ1-2, with D perhaps TRBD1 (5 bases). The CDR3 length is 16 residues. Between the trimmed V and J ends, which lost 4 bases and 8 bases, there was a span of 23 bases. Germline lookup yields CDR1 SGHAT and CDR2 FQNNGV. In DNA, the CDR3 is TGTGCCAGCAGCTCCCTTGCGGGGGAGGTAAATGGAGGCTACACCTTC. Protein: CASSSLAGEVNGGYTF. The full variable domain, its missing parts supplied by reference TRBV11-2 and TRBJ1-2, is EAGVAQSPRYKIIEKRQSVAFWCNPISGHATLYWYQQILGQGPKLLIQFQNNGVVDDSQLPKDRFSAERLKGVDSTLKIQPAKLEDSAVYLCASSSLAGEVNGGYTFGSGTRLTVV.

The CDR3 nucleotides are TGTGCCAGCAGCGGAGGCCGGGACAGCTTAAGCTCCTACGAGCAGTACTTC. It encodes CASSGGRDSLSSYEQYF. The chain recombines TRBV9 with TRBJ2-7, with TRBD1 identical over 7 bases. There are 17 residues in the CDR3. Per germline, CDR1 SGDLS and CDR2 YYNGEE. V was clipped by 3 bases and J by 0 bases; unmatched bases: 12.

This chain joins TRBV10-3 and TRBJ2-1, with 13 bases lining up with TRBD2. CDR1 is ENHRY, CDR2 SYGVKD, per germline. The CDR3 has 14 amino acids. The ends lost 6 bases at V and 5 bases at J; junction bases unmatched: 1. The CDR3 here is CAIRGTSGNNEQFF. The CDR3, as DNA: TGTGCCATCAGGGGGACTAGCGGGAACAATGAGCAGTTCTTC.

This clone was observed a single time. The chain employs TRBV2 and TRBJ2-1; a weak D match, TRBD2 (6 bases). V gave up 3 bases and J gave up 12 bases, with 24 bases separating them. CDR1 and CDR2 (germline): SNHLY, FYNNEI. This CDR3 comprises 16 residues. CDR3 DNA sequence: TGTGCCAGCAGTGATAACGCGGACTATGGACATTTCGTGCAGTTCTTC. This translates into CASSDNADYGHFVQFF.

V is TRBV29-1 and J is TRBJ1-1, with 9 bases identical to TRBD1. V shed 3 bases, J shed 5 bases, and the junction held 7 bases outside the gene matches. CDR3 size: 14 residues. Germline assignment: CDR1 SQVTM and CDR2 ANQGSEA. The CDR3, as DNA: TGCAGCGTTGAGGGACAGGGCCTCGGGACTGAAGCTTTCTTT. Amino acid sequence: CSVEGQGLGTEAFF.

The CDR3 spells CASSFSRDIRSYEQYF. CDR3 DNA: TGTGCCAGCAGCTTTTCCCGGGACATACGATCCTACGAGCAGTACTTC. The chain uses TRBV5-5 and TRBJ2-7, with D perhaps TRBD1 (6 bases). The V gene's germline CDR1 is SGHKS and CDR2 YYEKEE (reference sequence). The CDR3 runs 16 residues. The ends were cut back, 2 bases at V and 1 base at J, with 16 bases in the middle.

The chain uses TRBV15 and TRBJ1-4; 7 bases agree with TRBD1. Germline CDR1 LNHNV, CDR2 YYDKDF (reference sequence). This CDR3 spans 15 amino acids. The V segment lost 5 bases and the J segment 0 bases; nucleotides outside the gene matches: 3. CDR3: CATSSRGATNEKLFF. CDR3 nucleotide sequence: TGTGCCACCAGCTCCAGGGGGGCAACTAATGAAAAACTGTTTTTT. Drawing the rest from reference TRBV15 and TRBJ1-4, the complete variable domain is DAMVIQNPRYQVTQFGKPVTLSCSQTLNHNVMYWYQQKSSQAPKLLFHYYDKDFNNEADTPDNFQSRRPNTSFCFLDIRSPGLGDTAMYLCATSSRGATNEKLFFGSGTQLSVL.

V usage is TRBV18 and J usage is TRBJ1-5; D unresolved. V lost 6 bases and J lost 4, with 10 bases in between. The CDR3 has 13 residues. From germline, CDR1 is KGHSH and CDR2 LQKENI. CDR3: CASSDNLNQPQHF. CDR3 sequence (DNA): TGTGCCAGCTCCGACAACCTTAATCAGCCCCAGCATTTT.

The chain joins TRBV7-2 to TRBJ1-2, with TRBD1 as a possible D gene (5 bases). Trimming removed 3 bases from V and 2 bases from J, with 13 bases in between. This CDR3 has 15 amino acids. Germline lookup yields CDR1 SGHTA and CDR2 FQGNSA. In nucleotides, the CDR3 is TGTGCCAGCAGCTTGGGTCAGGGAGGAAACTATGGCTACACCTTC. Amino acid sequence: CASSLGQGGNYGYTF. The full variable domain, rest sourced from reference TRBV7-2 and TRBJ1-2, is GAGVSQSPSNKVTEKGKDVELRCDPISGHTALYWYRQSLGQGLEFLIYFQGNSAPDKSGLPSDRFSAERTGGSVSTLTIQRTQQEDSAVYLCASSLGQGGNYGYTFGSGTRLTVV.

The rearrangement links TRBV13 to TRBJ1-3; D gene unclear. Per germline, CDR1 PRHDT and CDR2 FYEKMQ (reference sequence). CDR3 length: 16 amino acids. V lost 4 bases and J lost 0, with 13 bases in between. The CDR3 DNA reads as TGTGCCAGCAGCTCCTCGGGTTCTCGCTCTGGAAACACCATATATTTT. It specifies CASSSSGSRSGNTIYF.

The V gene is TRBV6-6, the J gene TRBJ2-7; tentative D call: TRBD1 (6 bases). Trimming took off 5 bases at V and 2 bases at J, with 16 bases between the two ends. Germline V CDR1 and CDR2: MNHNY, SVGAGI (reference sequence). The length of the CDR3 is 15 residues. DNA for the CDR3: TGTGCCAGCAGTCCATGGACAGATGGTGCCTACGAGCAGTACTTC. Its translation: CASSPWTDGAYEQYF.